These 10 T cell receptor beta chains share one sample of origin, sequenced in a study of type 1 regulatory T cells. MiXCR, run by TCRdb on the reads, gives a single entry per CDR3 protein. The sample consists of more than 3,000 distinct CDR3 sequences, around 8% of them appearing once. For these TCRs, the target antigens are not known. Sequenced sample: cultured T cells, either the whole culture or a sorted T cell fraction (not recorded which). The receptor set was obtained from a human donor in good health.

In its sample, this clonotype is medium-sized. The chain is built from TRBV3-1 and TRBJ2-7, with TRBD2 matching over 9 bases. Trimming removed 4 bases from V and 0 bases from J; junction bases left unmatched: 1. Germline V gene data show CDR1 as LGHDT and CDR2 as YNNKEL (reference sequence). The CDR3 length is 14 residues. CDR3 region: CASSLAGVSYEQYF. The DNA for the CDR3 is TGTGCCAGCAGCCTAGCGGGAGTCTCCTACGAGCAGTACTTC.

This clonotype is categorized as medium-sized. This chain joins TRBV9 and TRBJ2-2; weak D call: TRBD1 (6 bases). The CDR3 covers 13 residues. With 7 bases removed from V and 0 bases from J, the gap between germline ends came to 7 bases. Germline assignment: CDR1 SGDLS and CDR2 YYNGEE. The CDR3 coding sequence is TGTGCCAGCGGGACACCGAACACCGGGGAGCTGTTTTTT. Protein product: CASGTPNTGELFF.

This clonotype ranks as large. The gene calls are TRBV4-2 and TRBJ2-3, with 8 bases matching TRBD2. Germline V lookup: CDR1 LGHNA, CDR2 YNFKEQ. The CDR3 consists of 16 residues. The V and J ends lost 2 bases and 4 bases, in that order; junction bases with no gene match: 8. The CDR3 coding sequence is TGTGCCAGCAGCCAAAGAAGCGGGAGTGGGGCAGATACGCAGTATTTT. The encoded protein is CASSQRSGSGADTQYF.

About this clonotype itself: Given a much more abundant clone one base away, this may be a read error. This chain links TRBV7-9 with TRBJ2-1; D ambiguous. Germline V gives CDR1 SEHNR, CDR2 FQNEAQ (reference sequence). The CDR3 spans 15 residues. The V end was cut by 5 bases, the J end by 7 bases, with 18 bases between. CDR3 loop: CASSPPSRLGNEQFF. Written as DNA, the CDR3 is TGTGCCAGCAGCCCACCCTCGCGCCTCGGGAATGAGCAGTTCTTC.

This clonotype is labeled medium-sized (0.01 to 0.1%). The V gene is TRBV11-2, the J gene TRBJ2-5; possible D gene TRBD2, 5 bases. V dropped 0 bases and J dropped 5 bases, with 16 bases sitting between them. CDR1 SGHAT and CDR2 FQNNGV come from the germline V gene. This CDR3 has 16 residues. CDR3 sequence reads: CASSLDWSTGMETQYF. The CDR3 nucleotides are TGTGCCAGCAGCTTAGATTGGTCGACGGGAATGGAGACCCAGTACTTC.

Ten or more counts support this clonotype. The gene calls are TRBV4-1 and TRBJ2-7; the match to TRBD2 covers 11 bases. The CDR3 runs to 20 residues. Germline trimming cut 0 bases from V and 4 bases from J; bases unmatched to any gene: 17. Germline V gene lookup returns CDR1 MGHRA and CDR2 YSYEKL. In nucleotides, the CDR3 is TGCGCCAGCAGCCAAGAAATGGGGACGGCTATAGCGGGAGGGTCTTACGAGCAGTACTTC. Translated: CASSQEMGTAIAGGSYEQYF.

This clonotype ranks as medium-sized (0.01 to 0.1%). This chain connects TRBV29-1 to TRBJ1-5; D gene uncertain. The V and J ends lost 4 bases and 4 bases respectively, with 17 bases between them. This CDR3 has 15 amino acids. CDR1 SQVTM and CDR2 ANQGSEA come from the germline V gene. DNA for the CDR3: TGCAGCGTTGCGGACGGAGTGTTAGGGAATCAGCCCCAGCATTTT. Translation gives CSVADGVLGNQPQHF.

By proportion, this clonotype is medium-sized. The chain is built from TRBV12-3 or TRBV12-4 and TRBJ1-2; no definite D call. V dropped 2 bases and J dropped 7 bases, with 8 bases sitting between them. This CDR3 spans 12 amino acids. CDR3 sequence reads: CASSLSGSGYTF. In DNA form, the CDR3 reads TGTGCCAGCAGTTTAAGCGGTAGTGGCTACACCTTC.

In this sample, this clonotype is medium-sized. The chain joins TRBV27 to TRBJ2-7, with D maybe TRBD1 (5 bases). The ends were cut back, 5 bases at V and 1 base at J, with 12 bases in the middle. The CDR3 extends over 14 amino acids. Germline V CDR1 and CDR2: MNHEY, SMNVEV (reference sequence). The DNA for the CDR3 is TGTGCCAGCAGTCGAACAGGCCCTTCCTACGAGCAGTACTTC. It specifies CASSRTGPSYEQYF.

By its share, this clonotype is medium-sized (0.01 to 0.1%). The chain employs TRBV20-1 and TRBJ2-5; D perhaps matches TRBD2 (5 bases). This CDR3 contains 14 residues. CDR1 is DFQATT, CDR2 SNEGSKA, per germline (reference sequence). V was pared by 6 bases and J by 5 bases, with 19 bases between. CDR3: CSARPTTFGETQYF. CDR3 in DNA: TGCAGTGCAAGGCCGACTACCTTTGGGGAGACCCAGTACTTC.